This T cell receptor (beta chain) emerged from a study of blood T cells in healthy people across ages. This clonotype was counted ten times or more. Antigen: not known. With 2 bases removed from V and 4 bases from J, the gap between germline ends came to 15 bases. The germline V gene has CDR1 SEHNR and CDR2 FQNEAQ (reference sequence). There are 15 residues in the CDR3. For the second PCR, which ran for about 7 to 11 cycles, a sample-barcoded 5' primer and a J-beta primer mix were used. TCRdb reanalysed the 5' RACE reads using MiXCR and keeps one entry per CDR3 protein. The profile shows around 1,000,000 distinct CDR3 sequences, approximately 26% of them singletons. General observations from the study: The recorded TCR beta diversity per million T cells decreased in a roughly linear manner with age. The long-lived group displayed more naive CD4+ cells, plus higher diversity, than the aged donors did.

The same sample was also used in a study of T cells of mothers and their children. That paper notes: Overlap ran slightly, non-significantly higher for related than unrelated mother-child pairs. The authors detected no persistent microchimeric T cell clones.

The sample taken for sequencing was blood. The receptor comes from a girl aged 2 to 9 in good health. The V call is TRBV7-9, the J call TRBJ2-7, with D unresolved. The CDR3 is CASSLNEDPRYEQYF. CDR3 coding DNA: TGTGCCAGCAGCTTAAATGAAGACCCGCGATACGAGCAGTACTTC.